The TCR beta chain described here comes from a study of CD8 T cells in Susac syndrome (dated by TCRdb to the late 2010s). Regarding the study in general: Among the Susac syndrome patients who were sequenced, clinically active disease was present in five or six and clinical remission was observed in eight. At blood withdrawal, Susac syndrome patients were either therapy-naive, taking corticosteroids (in some cases with IVIg as well), or taking IVIg alone. The study used repertoire sequencing to test whether antigen drove CD8+ T cell activation and differentiation in Susac syndrome. CD8+ T cell repertoire clonality was compared between some 12 healthy donors, around 14 Susac syndrome patients and around 16 multiple sclerosis patients. Study-wide conclusions, independent of this receptor: CD8+ repertoires in Susac syndrome showed clonal expansion, which was highest in CD8+ TEMRA cells and was greater in clinically active patients than in remitting patients. The TCR sequencing and HLA analysis was acknowledged to have included a relatively small number of individuals. Approximately 17 and five Susac-specific public clones were found in the total CD8+ and CD8+ TEMRA repertoires, respectively.

High-throughput TCR beta sequencing profiled peripheral blood CD8+ and CD4+ T cells from healthy donors, Susac syndrome patients and multiple sclerosis patients. Recently defined diagnostic criteria for definite or probable disease were met by the Susac syndrome patients. Bulk CD8+ and CD4+ T cells were purified magnetically by negative isolation, whereas CD8+ TEMRA cells were enriched by FACS. Blood was collected in EDTA tubes and processed within 24 hours, with PBMCs isolated through density gradient centrifugation. PBMCs intended for TCR sequencing were cryopreserved in liquid nitrogen and thawed later in a water bath at 37 degrees C. Purity of sorted or isolated CD4+, CD8+ and CD8+ TEMRA cells was at least 90%. RNA was extracted using the RNeasy kit, and about 0.45 to 1 ug of the RNA was reverse transcribed with random hexamers. TCR beta CDR3 regions were amplified with the immunoSEQ multiplex PCR assay covering 54 Vbeta and 13 Jbeta segments. Bias from PCR amplification was corrected by using a synthetic template baseline for primer optimization and for computational correction. The published analysis was carried out like this. Reads were annotated to V, D and J genes per IMGT and analyzed with immunoSEQ Analyzer, keeping only productive sequences. To calculate clonality, Shannon entropy was normalized by log2 of the number of productive unique sequences and then subtracted from one. For each patient and control, public and private clones were evaluated among the 100 most prevalent clones. Clones were defined as Susac-specific if absent from the healthy and MS cohorts, from approximately 1,100 published viral clones and from other ImmuneACCESS disease sequences. TCRdb itself trimmed the public reads at Q25 with fastp, ran MiXCR and retained productive beta chains. Every distinct CDR3 protein forms one entry, paired with its most common genes and DNA. V and J calls and clone size were set by TCRdb, not the authors. This sample lists around 200,000 distinct CDR3 sequences; 95% were detected once. The top ten hold 0.15% to 0.2% of the sample.

A distance of 14 bases separates the germline ends of V and J, which lose 3 bases and 3 bases respectively. The CDR1 and CDR2 encoded by the germline V gene are SQVTM and ANQGSEA. The CDR3 runs 14 amino acids, cysteine and phenylalanine included. This entry keeps only the CDR3 DNA: 42 bases, framed from base 1. For this clonotype: The antigen it binds to is not known. The input lacks base qualities; no much larger clone sits a single base away.

The receptor was derived from a human donor with Susac syndrome. The rearranged chain carries TRBV29-1 and TRBJ1-1; possibly the D gene is TRBD1, per 6 matching bases. Sequencing input: CD8+ T cells from PBMCs. The nucleotides are TGCAGCGTTGATCCGGGGGCAGAGGACACTGAAGCTTTCTTT. This codes for CSVDPGAEDTEAFF. Reference TRBV29-1 and TRBJ1-1 proteins supply the regions before and after the CDR3; the full variable domain is: SAVISQKPSRDICQRGTSLTIQCQVDSQVTMMFWYRQQPGQSLTLIATANQGSEATYESGFVIDKFPISRPNLTFSTLTVSNMSPEDSSIYLCSVDPGAEDTEAFFGQGTRLTVV.